Here is one T cell receptor (beta chain) with its context. This entry is derived from a study of blood T cell repertoires in COVID-19. Study-level information: Whether acute or convalescent, the COVID-19 samples came from the United States, Italy and Spain. Sources were T cells, B-cell-depleted T cells, or PBMCs; the material itself was cDNA or gDNA.

CDR1 KGHDR and CDR2 SFDVKD come from the germline V gene. J was trimmed by 9 bases and V by 3 bases; bases with no gene match: 8. The CDR3 is made up of 16 amino acids. Generated by immunoSEQ multiplex PCR, the TCRdb table keeps only in-frame clones and is missing some. This table holds 150,000 to 180,000 clones, approximately 83% found once. Patients at the Seattle site were enrolled during active infection and followed longitudinally. What was sequenced was peripheral blood. The clonotype was recovered from a woman aged 55-70 years with COVID-19, enrolled during active disease. The chain joins TRBV24-1 to TRBJ2-1; 12 nucleotides match TRBD2. The CDR3 sequence: CATSDTLAGGRGEQFF. The CDR3, as DNA: TGTGCCACCAGTGATACACTAGCGGGAGGCAGGGGTGAGCAGTTCTTC.